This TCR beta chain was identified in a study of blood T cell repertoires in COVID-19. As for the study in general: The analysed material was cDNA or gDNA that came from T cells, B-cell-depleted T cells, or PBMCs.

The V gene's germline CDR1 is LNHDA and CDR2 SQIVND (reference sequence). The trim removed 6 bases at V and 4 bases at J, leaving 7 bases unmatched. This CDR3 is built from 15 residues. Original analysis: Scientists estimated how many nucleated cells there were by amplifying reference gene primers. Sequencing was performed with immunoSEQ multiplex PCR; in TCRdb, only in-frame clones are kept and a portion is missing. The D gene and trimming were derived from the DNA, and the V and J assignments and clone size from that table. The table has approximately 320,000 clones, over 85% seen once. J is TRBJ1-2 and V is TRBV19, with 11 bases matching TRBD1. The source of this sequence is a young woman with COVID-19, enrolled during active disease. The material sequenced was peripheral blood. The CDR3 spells CASSRGQGGFYGYTF. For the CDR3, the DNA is TGTGCCAGTAGCCGGGGACAGGGGGGCTTCTATGGCTACACCTTC.